Many counts were recorded for the clone carrying this T cell receptor (beta chain). Its antigen is as yet unknown. This entry comes from a study of T cell repertoires in cytomegalovirus infection. Across the whole study: The public TCR beta signatures pointed to both CMV infection and matching HLA type.

Overall study findings and caveats: Within the response measured ex vivo, HLA-C-restricted CMV-specific TCR beta clonotypes were dominant. Based on cumulative public TCR beta family frequency, carriers of CMV plus the relevant HLA were identified.

TCRdb processed the reads anew with MiXCR; each CDR3 protein has one entry. The table shows 450,000 to 550,000 distinct CDR3 sequences, with 16% occurring only once. Input material: CD8+ T cells from PBMCs. The sequence came from a human donor in good health (CMV status not recorded). Some clones in this sample may be carry-over from other donors' samples.

The CDR3 is CASRSDREPNSPLHF. The CDR3 bases are TGTGCCAGCAGATCGGACAGGGAACCCAATTCACCCCTCCACTTT. The chain recombines TRBV7-9 with TRBJ1-6, with TRBD1 matching 8 bases. Germline V lookup: CDR1 SEHNR, CDR2 FQNEAQ (reference sequence). There are 15 residues in the CDR3. J gave up 7 bases and V 6 bases, and 8 bases lay outside the gene matches.